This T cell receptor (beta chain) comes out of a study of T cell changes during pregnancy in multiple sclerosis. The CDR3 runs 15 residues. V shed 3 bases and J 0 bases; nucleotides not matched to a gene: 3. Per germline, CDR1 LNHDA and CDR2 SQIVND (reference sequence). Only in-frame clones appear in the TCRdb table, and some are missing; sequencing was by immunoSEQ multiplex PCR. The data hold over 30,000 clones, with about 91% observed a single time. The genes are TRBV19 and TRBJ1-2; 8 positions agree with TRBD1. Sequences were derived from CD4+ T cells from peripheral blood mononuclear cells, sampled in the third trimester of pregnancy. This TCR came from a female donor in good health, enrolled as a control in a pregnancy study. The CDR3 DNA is TGTGCCAGTAGTATGAGACAGGGGACTAACTATGGCTACACCTTC. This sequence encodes CASSMRQGTNYGYTF. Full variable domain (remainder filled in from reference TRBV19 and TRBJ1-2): DGGITQSPKYLFRKEGQNVTLSCEQNLNHDAMYWYRQDPGQGLRLIYYSQIVNDFQKGDIAEGYSVSREKKESFPLTVTSAQKNPTAFYLCASSMRQGTNYGYTFGSGTRLTVV.